A single T cell receptor beta chain is shown here with its context. Libraries were prepared by immunoSEQ multiplex PCR; TCRdb keeps only in-frame clonotypes and omits some of them. The sample yields tens of thousands of clones, roughly 84% seen once. Trimming took off 3 bases at V and 4 bases at J, with 7 bases between the two ends. The V gene's germline CDR1 is LNHDA and CDR2 SQIVND (reference sequence). The CDR3 length is 13 residues. These data originate in a study of cytotoxic CD8 clonotypes in ibrutinib-treated CLL. The TCR sequence derives from a human donor with chronic lymphocytic leukemia. Here the sequenced sample was PBMCs, taken before ibrutinib treatment. The chain links TRBV19 to TRBJ1-5; perhaps TRBD1 as D (5 bases). The CDR3 DNA reads as TGTGCCAGTAGTATTACAGGTAATCAGCCCCAGCATTTT. It translates to CASSITGNQPQHF.